This T cell receptor beta chain appears in the sequencing data of a study of T-cell reconstitution after alpha-beta-depleted transplantation in children. This clonotype was counted only a few times. The TCRbeta library was prepared with unique molecular identifiers. One entry per CDR3 protein results from TCRdb running MiXCR on the PCR reads. The table lists around 370,000 distinct CDR3 sequences, 10% of them singletons. The germline gives CDR1 DFQATT, CDR2 SNEGSKA (reference sequence). V shed 0 bases and J 1 base; nucleotides not matched to a gene: 5. The CDR3 consists of 15 residues. The J gene is TRBJ1-1, the V gene TRBV20-1, with 7 bases that match TRBD1. Sequences were derived from PBMCs from the stem cell graft donor, sampled from the stem cell graft. This sequence originates from a human donor who donated a stem cell graft to a child with acute lymphoblastic leukemia. The CDR3 coding sequence is TGCAGTGCTAGAGATATTAACAGGGGGAACACTGAAGCTTTCTTT. It codes for CSARDINRGNTEAFF.